This T cell receptor beta chain stems from a study of shared clonotypes between healthy human individuals. Under the authors' procedure: Junction-only sequences without quality scores came from ImmunoSEQ, so filtering differed. Sequencing was performed with immunoSEQ multiplex PCR; in TCRdb, only in-frame clones are kept and a portion is missing. Clone size and V and J calls were adopted from that table, with D and trimming inferred from the DNA. The sample holds about 2.4 million clones, approximately 94% seen once. This CDR3 spans 16 amino acids. Germline V gene lookup returns CDR1 KGHSH and CDR2 LQKENI. V shed 6 bases and J 7 bases; nucleotides not matched to a gene: 8. The donor population consisted of healthy HIV-negative adults with no recent acute infections or vaccinations. Partitioning of CD4+ cells yielded a CD45RA+ naive subset and a CD45RA-negative memory subset.

The sequence came from a man between 18 and 29 years old in good health. Some clones in this sample may be carry-over from other donors' samples. The chain links TRBV18 to TRBJ2-4, with TRBD2 identical over 14 bases. The specimen was naive CD4+ T cells from PBMCs. Subset defined: CD45RA+ positively selected. The CDR3 spells CASSPPGLAGVNIQYF. As DNA, the CDR3 is TGTGCCAGCTCGCCTCCGGGACTAGCGGGAGTGAACATTCAGTACTTC.